This note documents a single T cell receptor beta chain sequence. There are 15 residues in the CDR3. The V gene lost 3 bases and the J gene lost 4 bases, with 13 bases spanning the gap. The V gene's germline CDR1 is SGHNT and CDR2 YYREEE (reference sequence). Libraries were prepared by immunoSEQ multiplex PCR; TCRdb keeps only in-frame clonotypes and omits some of them. This sample has 85,000 to 100,000 clones, with under 95% found just once. This sample stems from a study of T cell changes during pregnancy in multiple sclerosis. The TCR comes from a female donor with multiple sclerosis, enrolled in a pregnancy study. Material: peripheral blood, obtained before pregnancy. This chain joins TRBV5-4 and TRBJ2-2; tentatively, D is TRBD2 (5 bases). For the CDR3, the DNA is TGTGCCAGCAGCTCCAAGGGAGTGGGCACCGGGGAGCTGTTTTTT. It codes for CASSSKGVGTGELFF.